Detailed here is one TCR beta chain. Its antigen has not been determined. Nothing much larger sits one base from this clone, and base qualities are not available. This specimen belongs to a study of blood T cells in healthy people across ages (dated by TCRdb to between 2015 and 2017). Turning to the overall study: In model experiments, template switching captured roughly one uniquely barcoded TCR beta cDNA molecule for every two T cells. To track age-related changes in TCR beta repertoire diversity, the study relied on deep sequencing normalized with unique cDNA molecular identifiers. Donors were grouped into four age groups: young (average approximately 16 years), middle-aged (about 38), aged (approximately 58) and long-lived (around 82). To avoid experimental bias, donors of different ages were randomly spread across the sequencing lanes. Two additional independent replicas of 1 million unique cDNA reads from the same blood draw were analyzed for two donors (one aged 18 to 30 and one aged 80 or older).

Between the V and J ends, shortened by 4 bases and 1 base respectively, the junction contains 12 bases. The CDR3 has 14 amino acids, counting the end cysteine and phenylalanine. Just CDR3 DNA is preserved here, 42 bases in frame from base 1. From a lookup of the germline V gene (reference sequence), CDR1 and CDR2 are DFQATT and SNEGSKA. Receptors were amplified or captured by 5' RACE. The instrument given in TCRdb is Illumina HiSeq 2500. The second PCR ran for roughly 7 to 12 cycles and used a J-beta primer mix along with a sample-barcoded 5' primer. Each TCR beta cDNA molecule received a unique molecular identifier from a template-switch 5' adaptor carrying 12 random nucleotides. At least 2.5 million CDR3-containing paired-end reads were obtained from each sample. All of the RNA was converted into first-strand cDNA using the Mint cDNA synthesis kit, with a TRBC-specific oligonucleotide serving as the primer. After uracil-DNA glycosylase treatment, a first 18-cycle PCR used universal primers M1SS and BC2_uni_R on all cDNA. The original methods were these. Normalization of each sample was performed by random selection of 1 million high-quality reads, each carrying a distinct molecular identifier. Instead of being binned into consensus sequences, reads with shared molecular identifiers were discarded. CDR3 identification, clonotype clustering and error correction used MiTCR with a Q25 quality threshold and the strictest error-elimination algorithm. A nonparametric unseen species model with Euler transformation was used to estimate lower-bound total TCR beta diversity. TCRdb reworked the public reads: Q25 trimming with fastp, MiXCR clone assembly, productive beta chains retained. Here each entry gathers all rows of one CDR3 protein and keeps the most common genes and DNA. TCRdb's processing, not the authors' own work, is the source of the V and J calls. The sample table shows 700,000 to 850,000 distinct CDR3 sequences, and about 48% are seen once. The ten largest clones capture about 38% of the sample.

The donors were roughly 38 Caucasian individuals from Russia, aged roughly 6 to 100 years, who were systemically healthy. Each donor gave approximately 9.4 milliliters of peripheral blood, drawn into EDTA-treated Vacutainer tubes. Ficoll-Paque density-gradient centrifugation was used to isolate PBMCs, with at least 7 million per sample. Total RNA was extracted from PBMCs with Trizol reagent, with at least 5 micrograms obtained per sample. For every donor, an aliquot of PBMCs went through flow cytometry to measure the percentages of naive CD45RAhigh/CD27high T cells. Beyond this particular receptor, the publication reports: As age increased, observed TCR beta diversity per million T cells dropped in a roughly linear way, and a significant reduction was already evident by age 40. Estimates of total diversity based on one million sequenced T cells were regarded as lower bounds and as underestimates. Because profiling used bulk unsorted PBMCs, naive and antigen-experienced compartments could not be compared conclusively. Compared with the aged group, more naive CD4+ T cells, fewer expanded clones and increased TCR diversity were shown by the long-lived group, suggesting age selection. Donor CMV infection status was unknown, potentially confounding age-related changes in expanded clonotypes. The percentage of naive T cells measured by flow cytometry correlated strongly with observed TCR beta diversity.

The chain is assembled from TRBV20-1 and TRBJ2-3; no D gene call is confident. This clonotype was obtained from a man older than 75 in good health. The sequenced sample consisted of blood. DNA sequence: TGCAGTGCTACGAGTGAGAAGGGCACAGATACGCAGTATTTT. This codes for CSATSEKGTDTQYF.